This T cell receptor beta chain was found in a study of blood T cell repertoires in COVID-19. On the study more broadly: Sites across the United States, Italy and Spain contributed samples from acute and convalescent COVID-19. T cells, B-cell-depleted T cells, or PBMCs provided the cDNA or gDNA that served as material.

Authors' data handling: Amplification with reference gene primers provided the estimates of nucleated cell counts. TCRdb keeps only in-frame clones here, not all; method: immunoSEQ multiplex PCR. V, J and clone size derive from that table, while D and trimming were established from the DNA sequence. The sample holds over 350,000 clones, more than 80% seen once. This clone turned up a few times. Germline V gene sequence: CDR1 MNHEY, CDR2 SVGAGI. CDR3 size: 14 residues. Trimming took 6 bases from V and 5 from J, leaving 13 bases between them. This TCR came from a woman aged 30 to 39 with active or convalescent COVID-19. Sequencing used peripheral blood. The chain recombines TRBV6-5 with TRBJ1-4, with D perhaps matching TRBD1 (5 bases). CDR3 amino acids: CASRVTESNEKLFF. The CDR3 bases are TGTGCCAGCAGAGTGACAGAATCAAATGAAAAACTGTTTTTT.